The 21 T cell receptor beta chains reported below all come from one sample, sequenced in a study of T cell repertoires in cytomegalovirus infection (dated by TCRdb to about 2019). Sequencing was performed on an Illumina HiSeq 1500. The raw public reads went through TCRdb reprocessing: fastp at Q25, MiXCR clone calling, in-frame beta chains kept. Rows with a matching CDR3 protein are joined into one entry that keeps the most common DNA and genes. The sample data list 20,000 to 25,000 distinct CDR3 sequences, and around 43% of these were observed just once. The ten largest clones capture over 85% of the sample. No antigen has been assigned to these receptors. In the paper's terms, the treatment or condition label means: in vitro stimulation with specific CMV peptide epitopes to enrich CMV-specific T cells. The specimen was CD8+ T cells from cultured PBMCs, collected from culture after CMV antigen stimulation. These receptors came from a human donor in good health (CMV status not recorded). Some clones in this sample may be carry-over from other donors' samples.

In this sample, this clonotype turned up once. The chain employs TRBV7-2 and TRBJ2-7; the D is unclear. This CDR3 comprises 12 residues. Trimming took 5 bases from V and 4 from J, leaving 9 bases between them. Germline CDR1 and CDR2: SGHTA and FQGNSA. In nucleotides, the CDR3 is TGTGCCAGCAGCCGAGTAGGTTACGAGCAGTACTTC. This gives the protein CASSRVGYEQYF.

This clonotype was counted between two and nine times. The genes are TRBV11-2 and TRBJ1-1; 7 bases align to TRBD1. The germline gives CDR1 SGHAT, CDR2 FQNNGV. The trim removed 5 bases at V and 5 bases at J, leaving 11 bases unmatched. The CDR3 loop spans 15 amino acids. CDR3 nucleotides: TGTGCCAGCAGCCGTCGAGAGGGGGCGAGAACTGAAGCTTTCTTT. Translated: CASSRREGARTEAFF.

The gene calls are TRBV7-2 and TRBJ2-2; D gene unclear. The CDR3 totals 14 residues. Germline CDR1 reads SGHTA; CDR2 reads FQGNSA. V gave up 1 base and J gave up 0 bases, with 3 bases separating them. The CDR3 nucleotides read TGTGCCAGCAGCTTAGGCACGAACACCGGGGAGCTGTTTTTT. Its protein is CASSLGTNTGELFF.

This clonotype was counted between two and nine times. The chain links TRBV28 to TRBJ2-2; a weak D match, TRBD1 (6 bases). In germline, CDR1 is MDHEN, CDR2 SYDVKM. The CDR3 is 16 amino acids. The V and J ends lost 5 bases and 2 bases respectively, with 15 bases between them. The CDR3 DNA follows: TGTGCCAGCAGTATGTCAGGGACAATAAACACCGGGGAGCTGTTTTTT. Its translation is CASSMSGTINTGELFF.

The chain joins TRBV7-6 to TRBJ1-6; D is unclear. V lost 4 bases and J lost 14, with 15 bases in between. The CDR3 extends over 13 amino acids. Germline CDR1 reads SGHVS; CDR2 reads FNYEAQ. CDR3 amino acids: CASSYGQIGALHF. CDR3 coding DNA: TGTGCCAGCAGCTACGGCCAGATCGGAGCCCTCCACTTT.

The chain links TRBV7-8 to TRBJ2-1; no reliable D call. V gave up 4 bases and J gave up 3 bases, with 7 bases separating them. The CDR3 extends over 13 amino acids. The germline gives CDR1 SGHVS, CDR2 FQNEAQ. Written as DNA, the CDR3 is TGTGCCAGCAGCTCGTCCATCTACAATGAGCAGTTCTTC. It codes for CASSSSIYNEQFF.

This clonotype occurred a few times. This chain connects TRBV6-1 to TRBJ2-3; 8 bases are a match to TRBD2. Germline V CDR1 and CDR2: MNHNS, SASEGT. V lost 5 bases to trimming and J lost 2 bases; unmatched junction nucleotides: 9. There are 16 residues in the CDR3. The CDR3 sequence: CASSPILADFTDTQYF. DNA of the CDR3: TGTGCCAGCAGTCCCATACTAGCGGACTTCACAGATACGCAGTATTTT.

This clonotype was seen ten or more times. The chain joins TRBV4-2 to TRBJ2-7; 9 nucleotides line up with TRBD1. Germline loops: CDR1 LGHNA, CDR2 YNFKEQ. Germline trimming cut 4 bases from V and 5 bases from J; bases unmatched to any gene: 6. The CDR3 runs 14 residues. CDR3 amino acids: CASSPTGGRDEQYF. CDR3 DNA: TGTGCCAGCAGCCCTACAGGGGGCAGGGACGAGCAGTACTTC.

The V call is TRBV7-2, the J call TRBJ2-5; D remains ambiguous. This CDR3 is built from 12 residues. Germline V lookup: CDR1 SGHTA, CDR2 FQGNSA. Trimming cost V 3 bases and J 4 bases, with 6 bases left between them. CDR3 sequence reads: CASSFAAETQYF. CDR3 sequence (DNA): TGTGCCAGCAGCTTCGCGGCAGAGACCCAGTACTTC.

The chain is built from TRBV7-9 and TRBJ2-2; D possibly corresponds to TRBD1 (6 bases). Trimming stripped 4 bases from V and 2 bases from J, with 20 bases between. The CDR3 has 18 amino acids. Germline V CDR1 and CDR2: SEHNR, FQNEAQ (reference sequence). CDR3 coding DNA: TGTGCCAGCAGCTCGCCCTTGGGACAAGGGATTAACACCGGGGAGCTGTTTTTT. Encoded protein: CASSSPLGQGINTGELFF.

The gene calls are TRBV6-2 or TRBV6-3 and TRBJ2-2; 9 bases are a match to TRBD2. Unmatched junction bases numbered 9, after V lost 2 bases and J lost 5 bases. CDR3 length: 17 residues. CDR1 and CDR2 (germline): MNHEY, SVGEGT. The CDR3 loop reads CASSYGRVSGSTGELFF. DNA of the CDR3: TGTGCCAGCAGTTACGGGAGGGTTAGCGGGAGTACCGGGGAGCTGTTTTTT.

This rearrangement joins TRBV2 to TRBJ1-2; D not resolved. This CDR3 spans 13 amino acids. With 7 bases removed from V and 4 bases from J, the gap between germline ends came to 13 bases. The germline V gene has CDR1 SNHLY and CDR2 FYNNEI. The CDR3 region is CASTPSPVYGYTF. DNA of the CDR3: TGTGCCAGCACTCCCTCCCCGGTCTATGGCTACACCTTC.

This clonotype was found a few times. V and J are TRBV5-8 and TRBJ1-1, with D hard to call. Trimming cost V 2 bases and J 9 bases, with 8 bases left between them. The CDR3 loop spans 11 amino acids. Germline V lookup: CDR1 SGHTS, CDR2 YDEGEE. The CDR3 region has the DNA TGTGCCAGCAGCTTTGGCATGCAAGCTTTCTTT. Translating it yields CASSFGMQAFF.

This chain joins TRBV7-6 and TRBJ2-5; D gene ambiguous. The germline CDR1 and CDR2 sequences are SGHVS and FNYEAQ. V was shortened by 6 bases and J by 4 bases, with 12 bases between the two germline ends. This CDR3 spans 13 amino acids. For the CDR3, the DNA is TGTGCCAGCAGTCCCTCCTGGGGAGAGACCCAGTACTTC. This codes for CASSPSWGETQYF.

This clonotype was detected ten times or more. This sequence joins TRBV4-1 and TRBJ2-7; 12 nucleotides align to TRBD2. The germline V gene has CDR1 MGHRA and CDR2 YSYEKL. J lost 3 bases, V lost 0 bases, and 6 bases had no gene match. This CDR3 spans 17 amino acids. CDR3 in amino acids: CASSQEGLAGGGYEQYF. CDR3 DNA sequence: TGCGCCAGCAGCCAAGAAGGGCTAGCGGGAGGGGGCTACGAGCAGTACTTC.

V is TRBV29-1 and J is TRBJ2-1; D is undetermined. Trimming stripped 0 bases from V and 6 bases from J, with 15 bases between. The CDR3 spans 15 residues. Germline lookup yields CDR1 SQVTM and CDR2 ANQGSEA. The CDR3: CSVEEGNGVPNEQFF. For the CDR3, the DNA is TGCAGCGTTGAAGAAGGGAATGGGGTTCCCAATGAGCAGTTCTTC.

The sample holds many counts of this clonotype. The CDR3 DNA reads TGTGCCAGCAGCGACGGGGGACAGCCCCAGCATTTT. This encodes CASSDGGQPQHF. This rearrangement joins TRBV7-9 to TRBJ1-5; possibly TRBD1 for D (5 bases). V lost 5 bases to trimming and J lost 7 bases, with 9 bases between them. Per germline, CDR1 SEHNR and CDR2 FQNEAQ (reference sequence). The CDR3 has 12 amino acids.

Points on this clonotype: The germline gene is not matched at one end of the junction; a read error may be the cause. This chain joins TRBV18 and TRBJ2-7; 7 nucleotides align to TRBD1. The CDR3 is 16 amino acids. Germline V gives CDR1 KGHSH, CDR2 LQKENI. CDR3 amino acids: CASSPPTGPRSYEQYF. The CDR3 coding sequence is TGTGCCAGCTCACCCCCGACAGGGCCTCGCTCCTACGAACAGTACTTC.

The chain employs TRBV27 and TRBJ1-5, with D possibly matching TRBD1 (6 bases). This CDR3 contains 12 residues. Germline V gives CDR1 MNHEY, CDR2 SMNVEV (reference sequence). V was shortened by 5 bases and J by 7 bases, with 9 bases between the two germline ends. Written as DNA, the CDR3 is TGTGCCAGCAGTGCCACAGGGCAGCCCCAGCATTTT. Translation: CASSATGQPQHF.

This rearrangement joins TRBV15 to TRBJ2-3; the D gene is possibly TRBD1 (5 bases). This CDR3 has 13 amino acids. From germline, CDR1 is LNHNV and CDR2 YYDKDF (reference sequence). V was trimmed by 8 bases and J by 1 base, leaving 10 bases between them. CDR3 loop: CATATGRTDTQYF. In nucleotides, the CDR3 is TGTGCCACCGCTACAGGACGCACAGATACGCAGTATTTT.

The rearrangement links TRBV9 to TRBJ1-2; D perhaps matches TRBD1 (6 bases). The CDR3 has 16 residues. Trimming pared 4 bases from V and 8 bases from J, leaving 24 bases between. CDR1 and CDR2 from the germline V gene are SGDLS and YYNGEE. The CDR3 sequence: CASSLGVGAAGGGYTF. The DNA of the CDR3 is TGTGCCAGCAGCCTAGGGGTGGGGGCAGCAGGAGGGGGCTACACCTTC.